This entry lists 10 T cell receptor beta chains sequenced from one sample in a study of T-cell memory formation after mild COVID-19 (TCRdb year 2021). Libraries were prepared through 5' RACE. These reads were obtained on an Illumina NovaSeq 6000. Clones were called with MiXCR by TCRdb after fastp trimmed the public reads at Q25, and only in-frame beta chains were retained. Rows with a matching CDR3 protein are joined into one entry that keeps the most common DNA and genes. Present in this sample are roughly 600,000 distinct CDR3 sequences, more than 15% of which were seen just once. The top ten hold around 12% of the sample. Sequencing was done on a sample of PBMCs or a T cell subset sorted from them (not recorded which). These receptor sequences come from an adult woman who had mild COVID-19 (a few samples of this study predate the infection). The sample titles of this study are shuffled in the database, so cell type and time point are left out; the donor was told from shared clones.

CDR3 protein: CASSMVQQGARGQPQHF. The CDR3, as DNA: TGTGCCAGTAGTATGGTTCAACAGGGGGCGAGAGGTCAGCCCCAGCATTTT. The V call is TRBV19, the J call TRBJ1-5; TRBD1 agrees at 9 bases. V dropped 3 bases and J dropped 6; count of bases not matched to a gene: 12. The CDR3 runs 17 residues. Germline CDR1 LNHDA, CDR2 SQIVND (reference sequence).

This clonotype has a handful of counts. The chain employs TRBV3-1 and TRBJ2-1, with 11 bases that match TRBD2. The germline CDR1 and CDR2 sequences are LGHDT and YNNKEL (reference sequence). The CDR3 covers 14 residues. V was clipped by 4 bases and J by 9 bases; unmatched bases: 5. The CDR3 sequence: CASSPRLAGGEQFF. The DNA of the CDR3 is TGTGCCAGCAGCCCCCGGCTAGCGGGAGGTGAGCAGTTCTTC.

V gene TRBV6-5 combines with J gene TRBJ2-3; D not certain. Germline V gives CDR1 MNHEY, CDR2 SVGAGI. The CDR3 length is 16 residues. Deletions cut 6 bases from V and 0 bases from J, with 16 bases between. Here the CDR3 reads CASSIGPSLSTDTQYF. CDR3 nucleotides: TGTGCCAGCAGCATTGGGCCATCCCTTAGCACAGATACGCAGTATTTT.

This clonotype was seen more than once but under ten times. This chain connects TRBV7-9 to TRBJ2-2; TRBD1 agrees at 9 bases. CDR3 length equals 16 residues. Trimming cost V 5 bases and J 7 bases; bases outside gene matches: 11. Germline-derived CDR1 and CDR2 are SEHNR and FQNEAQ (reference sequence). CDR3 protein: CASSPFGTGFHGELFF. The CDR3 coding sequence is TGTGCCAGCAGCCCTTTCGGGACAGGGTTTCACGGGGAGCTGTTTTTT.

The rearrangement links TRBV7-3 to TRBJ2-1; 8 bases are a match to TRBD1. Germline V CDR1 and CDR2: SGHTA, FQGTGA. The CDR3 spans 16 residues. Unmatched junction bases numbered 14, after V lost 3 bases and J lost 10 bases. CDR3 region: CASSFPPGTGNREQFF. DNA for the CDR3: TGTGCCAGCAGCTTCCCTCCCGGGACAGGAAACAGGGAGCAGTTCTTC.

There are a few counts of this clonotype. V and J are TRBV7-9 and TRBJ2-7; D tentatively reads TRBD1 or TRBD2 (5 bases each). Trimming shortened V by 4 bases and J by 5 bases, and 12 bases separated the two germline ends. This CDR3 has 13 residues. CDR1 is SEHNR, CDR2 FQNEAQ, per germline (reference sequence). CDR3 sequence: CASSSGSSHEQYF. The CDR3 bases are TGTGCCAGCAGCTCAGGGAGTTCGCACGAGCAGTACTTC.

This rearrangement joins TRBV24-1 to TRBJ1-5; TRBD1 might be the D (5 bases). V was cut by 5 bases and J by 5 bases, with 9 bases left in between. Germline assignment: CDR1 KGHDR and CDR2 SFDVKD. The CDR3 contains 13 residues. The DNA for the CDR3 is TGTGCCACCAGTGGGGGGGTTGATCAGCCCCAGCATTTT. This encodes CATSGGVDQPQHF.

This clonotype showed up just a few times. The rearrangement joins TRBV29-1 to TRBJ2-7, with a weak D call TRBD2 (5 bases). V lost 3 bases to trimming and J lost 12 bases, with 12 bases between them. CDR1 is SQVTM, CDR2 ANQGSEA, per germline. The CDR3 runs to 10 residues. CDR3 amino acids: CSVEKGSLYF. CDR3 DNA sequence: TGCAGCGTTGAGAAAGGGAGCCTGTACTTC.

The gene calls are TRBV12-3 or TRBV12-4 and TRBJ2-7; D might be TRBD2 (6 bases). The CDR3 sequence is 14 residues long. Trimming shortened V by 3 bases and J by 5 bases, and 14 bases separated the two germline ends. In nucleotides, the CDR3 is TGTGCCAGCAGTTTTTTTGTGAGGGAGGACGAGCAGTACTTC. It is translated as CASSFFVREDEQYF.

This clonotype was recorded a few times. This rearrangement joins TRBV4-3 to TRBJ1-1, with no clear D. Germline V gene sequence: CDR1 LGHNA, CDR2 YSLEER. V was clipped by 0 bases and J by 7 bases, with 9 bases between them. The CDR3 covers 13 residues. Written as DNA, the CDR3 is TGCGCCAGCAGCCAAGAGGGAGGCTTTGAAGCTTTCTTT. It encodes CASSQEGGFEAFF.